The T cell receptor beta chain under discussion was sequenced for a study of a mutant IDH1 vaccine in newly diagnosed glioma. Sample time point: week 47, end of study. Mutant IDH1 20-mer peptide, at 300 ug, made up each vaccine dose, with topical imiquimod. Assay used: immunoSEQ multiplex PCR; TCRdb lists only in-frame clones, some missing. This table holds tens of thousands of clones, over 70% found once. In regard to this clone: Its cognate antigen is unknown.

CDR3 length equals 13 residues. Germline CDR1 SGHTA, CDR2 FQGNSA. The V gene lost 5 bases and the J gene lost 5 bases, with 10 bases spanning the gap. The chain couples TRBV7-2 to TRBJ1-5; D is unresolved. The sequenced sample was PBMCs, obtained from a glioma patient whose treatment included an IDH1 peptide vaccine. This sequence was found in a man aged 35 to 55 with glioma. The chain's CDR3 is CASSRAQDQPQHF. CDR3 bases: TGTGCCAGCAGCCGAGCCCAGGATCAGCCCCAGCATTTT.